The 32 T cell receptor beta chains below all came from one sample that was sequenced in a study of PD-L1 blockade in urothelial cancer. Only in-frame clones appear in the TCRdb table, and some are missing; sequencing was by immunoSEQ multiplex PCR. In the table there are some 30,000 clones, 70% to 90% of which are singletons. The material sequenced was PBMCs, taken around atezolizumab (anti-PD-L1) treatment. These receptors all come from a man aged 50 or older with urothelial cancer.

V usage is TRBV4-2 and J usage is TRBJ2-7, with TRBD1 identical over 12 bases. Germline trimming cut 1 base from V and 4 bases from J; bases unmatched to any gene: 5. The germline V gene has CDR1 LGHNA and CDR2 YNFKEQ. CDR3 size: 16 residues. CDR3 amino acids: CASSQGPGQGAYEQYF. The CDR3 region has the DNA TGTGCCAGCAGCCAAGGTCCGGGACAGGGGGCTTACGAGCAGTACTTC.

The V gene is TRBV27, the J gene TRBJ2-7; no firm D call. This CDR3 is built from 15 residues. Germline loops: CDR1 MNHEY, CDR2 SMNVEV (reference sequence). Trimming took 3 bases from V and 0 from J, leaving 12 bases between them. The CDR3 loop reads CASSLSEANSYEQYF. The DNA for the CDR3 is TGTGCCAGCAGTTTGTCAGAGGCCAACTCCTACGAGCAGTACTTC.

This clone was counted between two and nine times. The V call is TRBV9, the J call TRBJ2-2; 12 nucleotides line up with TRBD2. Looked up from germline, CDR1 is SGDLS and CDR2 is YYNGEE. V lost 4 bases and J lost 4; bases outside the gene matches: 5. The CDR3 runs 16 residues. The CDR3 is CASSPSSGRGTGELFF. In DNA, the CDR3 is TGTGCCAGCAGCCCTTCTAGCGGGAGGGGCACCGGGGAGCTGTTTTTT.

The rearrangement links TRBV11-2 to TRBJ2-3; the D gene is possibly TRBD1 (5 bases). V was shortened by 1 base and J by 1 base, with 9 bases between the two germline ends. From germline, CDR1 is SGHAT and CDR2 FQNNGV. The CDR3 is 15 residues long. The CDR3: CASSLGGRGTDTQYF. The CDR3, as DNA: TGTGCCAGCAGCTTAGGTGGCAGGGGCACAGATACGCAGTATTTT.

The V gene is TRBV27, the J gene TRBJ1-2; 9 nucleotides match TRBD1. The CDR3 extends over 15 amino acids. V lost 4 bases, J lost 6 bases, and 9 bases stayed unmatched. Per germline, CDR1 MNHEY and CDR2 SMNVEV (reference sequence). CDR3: CASSSYRGQTHGYTF. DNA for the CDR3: TGTGCCAGCAGTTCGTACAGGGGGCAAACCCATGGCTACACCTTC.

CDR3 DNA sequence: TGCGCCAGCAGCCGGGACAGCCTAAACACCGGGGAGCTGTTTTTT. Its protein product is CASSRDSLNTGELFF. The J gene is TRBJ2-2, the V gene TRBV5-1; TRBD1 matches 7 bases. This CDR3 has 15 residues. Trimming at V came to 4 bases and at J to 2 bases, leaving 5 bases not matched to a gene. Germline CDR1 is SGHRS and CDR2 is YFSETQ.

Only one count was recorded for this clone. The CDR3 region is CASSPSPGTGGPEQYF. CDR3 DNA: TGTGCCAGCTCACCATCCCCGGGGACAGGGGGCCCCGAGCAGTACTTC. The chain carries TRBV18 and TRBJ2-7, with 12 bases lining up with TRBD1. From germline, CDR1 is KGHSH and CDR2 LQKENI. The CDR3 totals 16 residues. The V segment lost 2 bases and the J segment 6 bases; nucleotides outside the gene matches: 8.

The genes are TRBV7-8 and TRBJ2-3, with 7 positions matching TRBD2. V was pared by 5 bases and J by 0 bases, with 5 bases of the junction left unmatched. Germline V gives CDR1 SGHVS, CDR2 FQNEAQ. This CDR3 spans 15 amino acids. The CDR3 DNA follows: TGTGCCAGCAGCCTTCCTAGCGGAAGCACAGATACGCAGTATTTT. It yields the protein CASSLPSGSTDTQYF.

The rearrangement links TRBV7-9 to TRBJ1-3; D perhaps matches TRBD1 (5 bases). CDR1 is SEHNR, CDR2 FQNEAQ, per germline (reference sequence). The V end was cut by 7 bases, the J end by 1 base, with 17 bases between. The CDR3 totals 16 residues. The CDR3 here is CASTDIGGESGNTIYF. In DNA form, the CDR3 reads TGTGCCAGCACCGACATCGGGGGGGAATCTGGAAACACCATATATTTT.

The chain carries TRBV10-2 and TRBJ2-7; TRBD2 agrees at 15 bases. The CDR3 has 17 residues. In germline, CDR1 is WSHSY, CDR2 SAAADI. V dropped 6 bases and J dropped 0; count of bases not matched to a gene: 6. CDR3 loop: CASRGLAGGQNSYEQYF. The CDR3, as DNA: TGCGCCAGCAGGGGACTAGCGGGAGGCCAAAACTCCTACGAGCAGTACTTC.

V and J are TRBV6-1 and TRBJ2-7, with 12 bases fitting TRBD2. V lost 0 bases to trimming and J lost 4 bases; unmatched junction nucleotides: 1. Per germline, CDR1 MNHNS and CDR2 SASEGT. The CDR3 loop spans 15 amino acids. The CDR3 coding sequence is TGTGCCAGCAGTGAAGCAACTAGCGGGGGGTACGAGCAGTACTTC. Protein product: CASSEATSGGYEQYF.

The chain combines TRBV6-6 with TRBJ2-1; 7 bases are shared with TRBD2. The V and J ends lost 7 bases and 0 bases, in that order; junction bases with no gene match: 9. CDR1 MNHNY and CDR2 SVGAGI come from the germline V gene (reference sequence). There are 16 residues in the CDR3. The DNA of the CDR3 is TGTGCCAGCAAACCCCCCCGGGGGGACTCCTACAATGAGCAGTTCTTC. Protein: CASKPPRGDSYNEQFF.

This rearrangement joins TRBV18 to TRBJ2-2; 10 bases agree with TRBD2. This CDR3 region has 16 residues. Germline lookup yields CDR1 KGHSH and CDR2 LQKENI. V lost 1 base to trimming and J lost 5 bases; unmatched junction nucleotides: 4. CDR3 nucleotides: TGTGCCAGCTCACCACTAGCGGGAGGCGAGACCGGGGAGCTGTTTTTT. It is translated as CASSPLAGGETGELFF.

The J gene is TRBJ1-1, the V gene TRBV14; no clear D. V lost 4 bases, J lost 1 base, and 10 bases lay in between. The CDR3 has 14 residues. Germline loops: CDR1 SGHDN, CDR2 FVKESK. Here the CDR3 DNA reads TGTGCCAGCAGCCGACATCTGCAGAACACTGAAGCTTTCTTT. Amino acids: CASSRHLQNTEAFF.

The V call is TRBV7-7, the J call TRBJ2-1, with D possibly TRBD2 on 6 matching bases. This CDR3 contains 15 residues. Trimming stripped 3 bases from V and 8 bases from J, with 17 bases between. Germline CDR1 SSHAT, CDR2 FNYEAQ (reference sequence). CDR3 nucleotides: TGTGCCAGCAGCTTCGCTGGGGGGAGAGCCCATGAGCAGTTCTTC. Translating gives CASSFAGGRAHEQFF.

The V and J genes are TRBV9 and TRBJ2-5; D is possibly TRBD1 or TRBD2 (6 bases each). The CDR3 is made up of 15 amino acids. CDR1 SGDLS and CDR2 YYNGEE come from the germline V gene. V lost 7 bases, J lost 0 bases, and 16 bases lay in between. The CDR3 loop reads CASGGAGADQETQYF. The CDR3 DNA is TGTGCCAGCGGCGGGGCAGGGGCCGACCAAGAGACCCAGTACTTC.

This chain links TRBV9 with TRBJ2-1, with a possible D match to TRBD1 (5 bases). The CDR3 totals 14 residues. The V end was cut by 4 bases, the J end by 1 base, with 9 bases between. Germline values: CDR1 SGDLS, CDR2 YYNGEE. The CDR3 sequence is CASSWQGSYNEQFF. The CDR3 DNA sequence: TGTGCCAGCAGCTGGCAGGGATCCTACAATGAGCAGTTCTTC.

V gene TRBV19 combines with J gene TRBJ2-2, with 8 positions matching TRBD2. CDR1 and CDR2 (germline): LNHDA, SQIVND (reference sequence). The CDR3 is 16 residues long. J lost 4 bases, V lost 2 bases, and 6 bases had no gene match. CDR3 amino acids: CASSIPSGRGTGELFF. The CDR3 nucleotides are TGTGCCAGTAGTATACCCAGCGGGAGAGGCACCGGGGAGCTGTTTTTT.

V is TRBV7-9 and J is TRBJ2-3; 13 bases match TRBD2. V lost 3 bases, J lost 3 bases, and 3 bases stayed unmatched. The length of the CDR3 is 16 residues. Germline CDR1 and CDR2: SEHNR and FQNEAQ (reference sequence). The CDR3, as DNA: TGTGCCAGCAGCTTTAGGACTAGCGGGAGTACAGATACGCAGTATTTT. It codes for CASSFRTSGSTDTQYF.

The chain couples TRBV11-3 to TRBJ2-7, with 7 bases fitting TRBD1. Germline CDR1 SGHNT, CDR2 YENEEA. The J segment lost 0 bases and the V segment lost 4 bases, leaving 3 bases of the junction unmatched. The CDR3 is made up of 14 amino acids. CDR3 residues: CASSSGDSSYEQYF. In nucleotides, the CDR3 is TGTGCCAGCAGCTCTGGGGACAGCTCCTACGAGCAGTACTTC.

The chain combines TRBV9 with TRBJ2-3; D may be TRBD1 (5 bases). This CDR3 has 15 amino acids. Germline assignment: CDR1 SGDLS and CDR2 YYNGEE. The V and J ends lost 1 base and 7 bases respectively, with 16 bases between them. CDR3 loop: CASSVQGIEFNTQYF. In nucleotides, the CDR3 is TGTGCCAGCAGCGTACAGGGAATCGAATTTAATACGCAGTATTTT.

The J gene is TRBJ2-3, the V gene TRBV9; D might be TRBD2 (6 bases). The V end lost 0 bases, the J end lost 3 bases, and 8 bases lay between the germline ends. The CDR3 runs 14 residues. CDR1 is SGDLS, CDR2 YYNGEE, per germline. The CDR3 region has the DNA TGTGCCAGCAGCGTAGGACTAGTAACAGATACGCAGTATTTT. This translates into CASSVGLVTDTQYF.

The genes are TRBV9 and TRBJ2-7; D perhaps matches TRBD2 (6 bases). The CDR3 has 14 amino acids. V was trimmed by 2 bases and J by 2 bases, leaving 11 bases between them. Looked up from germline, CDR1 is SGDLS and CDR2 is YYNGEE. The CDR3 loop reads CASSVGGIAYEQYF. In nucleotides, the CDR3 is TGTGCCAGCAGCGTGGGAGGAATAGCCTACGAGCAGTACTTC.

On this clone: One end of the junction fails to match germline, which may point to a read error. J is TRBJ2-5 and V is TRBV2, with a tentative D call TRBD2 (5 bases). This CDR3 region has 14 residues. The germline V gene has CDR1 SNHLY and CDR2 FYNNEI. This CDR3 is CASSKAESRETQYF. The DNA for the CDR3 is TGTGCCAGCAGTAAAGCGGAGTCGAGGGAGACCCAGTACTTC.

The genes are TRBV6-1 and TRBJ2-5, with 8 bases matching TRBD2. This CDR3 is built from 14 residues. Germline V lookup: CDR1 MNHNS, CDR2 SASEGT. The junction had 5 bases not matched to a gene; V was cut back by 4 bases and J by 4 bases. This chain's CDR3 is CASSASGGGETQYF. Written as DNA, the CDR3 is TGTGCCAGCAGTGCCAGCGGGGGTGGAGAGACCCAGTACTTC.

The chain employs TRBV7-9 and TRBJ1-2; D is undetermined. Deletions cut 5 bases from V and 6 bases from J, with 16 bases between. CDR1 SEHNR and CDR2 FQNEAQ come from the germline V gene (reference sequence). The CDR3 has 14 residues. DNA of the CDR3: TGTGCCAGCAGCCGAGGAACTAGGTTGGATGGCTACACCTTC. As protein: CASSRGTRLDGYTF.

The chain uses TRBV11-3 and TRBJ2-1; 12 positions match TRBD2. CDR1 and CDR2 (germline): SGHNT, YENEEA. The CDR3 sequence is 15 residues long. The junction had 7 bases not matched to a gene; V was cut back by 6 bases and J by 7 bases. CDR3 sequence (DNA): TGTGCCAGCAGGCAGACTAGCGGGGGATTAAATGAGCAGTTCTTC. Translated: CASRQTSGGLNEQFF.

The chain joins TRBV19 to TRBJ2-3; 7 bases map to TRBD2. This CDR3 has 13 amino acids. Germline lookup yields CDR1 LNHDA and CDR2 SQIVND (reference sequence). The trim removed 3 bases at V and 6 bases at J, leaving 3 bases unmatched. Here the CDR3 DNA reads TGTGCCAGTAGTATGGGAGGGTGGGATACGCAGTATTTT. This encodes CASSMGGWDTQYF.

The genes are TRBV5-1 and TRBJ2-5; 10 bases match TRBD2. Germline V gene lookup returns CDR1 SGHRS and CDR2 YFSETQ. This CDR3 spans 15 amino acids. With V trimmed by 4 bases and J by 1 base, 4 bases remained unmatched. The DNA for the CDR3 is TGCGCCAGCAGCCTAGCGGGGGTTTTCCAAGAGACCCAGTACTTC. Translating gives CASSLAGVFQETQYF.

As DNA, the CDR3 is TGTGCCAGCAGTAGTCCGGGACTAGGGGAGACCCAGTACTTC. Translating it yields CASSSPGLGETQYF. The chain uses TRBV6-5 and TRBJ2-5, with TRBD2 matching 8 bases. The CDR3 length is 14 residues. Germline-derived CDR1 and CDR2 are MNHEY and SVGAGI. After removal of 5 bases from V and 5 bases from J, the junction contained 7 bases not matched to a gene.

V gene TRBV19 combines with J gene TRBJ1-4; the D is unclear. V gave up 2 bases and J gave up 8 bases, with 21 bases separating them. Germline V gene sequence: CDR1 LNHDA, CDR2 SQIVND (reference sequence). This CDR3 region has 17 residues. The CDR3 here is CASSIKWWAVEMEKLFF. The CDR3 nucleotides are TGTGCCAGTAGTATAAAATGGTGGGCTGTAGAGATGGAAAAACTGTTTTTT.

The CDR3 nucleotides are TGTGCCAGCTCACCACTTCAGGGCCATAATTCACCCCTCCACTTT. It specifies CASSPLQGHNSPLHF. The V gene is TRBV18, the J gene TRBJ1-6, with D tentatively TRBD1 (5 bases). The CDR3 has 15 amino acids. Trimming left V 1 base short and J 5 bases short, with 9 bases between. CDR1 is KGHSH and CDR2 is LQKENI in the germline V gene.